This TCR beta chain was retrieved from a study of T cells in Graves' hyperthyroidism and ophthalmopathy. Study-level information: Peripheral blood was drawn at first diagnosis, prior to all treatment.

V lost 7 bases and J lost 3, with 13 bases in between. The CDR3 is 12 residues long. Germline V gene sequence: CDR1 SQVTM, CDR2 ANQGSEA. This clonotype showed up many times. As yet, its antigen is unknown. Patients aged 18 to 65 had newly diagnosed hyperthyroidism lasting under 2 months. Whole-study findings and limits: From stable hyperthyroidism, ophthalmopathy was set apart by a 13 V-J model.

Template material for amplifying TCR beta CDR3 regions consisted of RNA transcripts. HTBI primers were employed in a first-round RT-PCR of the TCR CDR3. Using its own MiXCR run on the multiplex PCR reads, TCRdb lists one record per CDR3 protein. The sample yields about 380,000 distinct CDR3 sequences, approximately 13% seen once. The sequence was collected from an older woman with Graves' hyperthyroidism. The chain links TRBV29-1 to TRBJ2-7, with D perhaps matching TRBD2 (6 bases). Material: blood. The CDR3 protein is CSANDGSYEQYF. CDR3 in DNA: TGCAGCGCTAATGACGGGAGCTACGAGCAGTACTTC.